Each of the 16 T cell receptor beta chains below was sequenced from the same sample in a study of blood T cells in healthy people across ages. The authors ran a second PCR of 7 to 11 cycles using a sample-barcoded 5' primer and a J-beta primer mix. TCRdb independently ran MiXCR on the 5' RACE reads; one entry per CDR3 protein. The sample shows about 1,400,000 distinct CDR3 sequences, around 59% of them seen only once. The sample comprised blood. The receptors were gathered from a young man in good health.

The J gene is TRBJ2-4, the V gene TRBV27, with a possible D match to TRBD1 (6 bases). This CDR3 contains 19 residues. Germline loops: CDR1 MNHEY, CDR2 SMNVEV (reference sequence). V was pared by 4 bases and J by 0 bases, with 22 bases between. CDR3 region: CASSSVYRGQTLAKNIQYF. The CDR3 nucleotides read TGTGCCAGCAGTTCGGTTTATCGGGGACAAACCCTAGCCAAAAACATTCAGTACTTC.

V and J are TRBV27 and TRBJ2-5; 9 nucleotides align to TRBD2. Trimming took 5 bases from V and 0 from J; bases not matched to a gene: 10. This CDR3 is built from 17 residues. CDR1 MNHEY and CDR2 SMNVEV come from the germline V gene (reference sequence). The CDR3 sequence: CASSASSGEAYQETQYF. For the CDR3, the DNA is TGTGCCAGCAGTGCTTCTAGCGGGGAGGCGTACCAAGAGACCCAGTACTTC.

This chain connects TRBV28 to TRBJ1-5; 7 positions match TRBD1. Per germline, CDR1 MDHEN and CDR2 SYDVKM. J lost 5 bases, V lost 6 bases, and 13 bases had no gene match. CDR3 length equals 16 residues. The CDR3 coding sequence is TGTGCCAGCAGCTTCCCGGGACAGATCCTTCATCAGCCCCAGCATTTT. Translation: CASSFPGQILHQPQHF.

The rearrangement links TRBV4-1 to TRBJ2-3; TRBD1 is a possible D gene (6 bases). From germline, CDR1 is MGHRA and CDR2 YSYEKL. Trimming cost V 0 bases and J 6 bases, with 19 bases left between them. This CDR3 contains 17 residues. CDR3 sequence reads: CASSQEGQGSLQDTQYF. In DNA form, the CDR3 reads TGCGCCAGCAGCCAAGAAGGGCAGGGGAGCCTTCAGGATACGCAGTATTTT.

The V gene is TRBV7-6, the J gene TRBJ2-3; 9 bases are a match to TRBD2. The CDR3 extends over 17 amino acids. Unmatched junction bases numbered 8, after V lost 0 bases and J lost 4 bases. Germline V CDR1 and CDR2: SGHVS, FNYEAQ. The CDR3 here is CASSLAGSGSGADTQYF. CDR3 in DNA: TGTGCCAGCAGCTTAGCGGGTAGCGGGAGTGGGGCAGATACGCAGTATTTT.

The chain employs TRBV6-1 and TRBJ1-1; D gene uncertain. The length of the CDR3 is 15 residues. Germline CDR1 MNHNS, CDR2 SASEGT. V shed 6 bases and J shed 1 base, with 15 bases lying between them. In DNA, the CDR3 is TGTGCCAGCAGCTGGTCCGAACAGCAGAACACTGAAGCTTTCTTT. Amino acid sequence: CASSWSEQQNTEAFF.

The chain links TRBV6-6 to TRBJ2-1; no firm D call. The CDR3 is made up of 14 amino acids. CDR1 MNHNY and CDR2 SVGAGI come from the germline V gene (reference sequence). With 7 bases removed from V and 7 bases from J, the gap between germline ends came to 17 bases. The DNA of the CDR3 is TGTGCCAGCACCCGCAGCCCTGACTGGAATGAGCAGTTCTTC. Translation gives CASTRSPDWNEQFF.

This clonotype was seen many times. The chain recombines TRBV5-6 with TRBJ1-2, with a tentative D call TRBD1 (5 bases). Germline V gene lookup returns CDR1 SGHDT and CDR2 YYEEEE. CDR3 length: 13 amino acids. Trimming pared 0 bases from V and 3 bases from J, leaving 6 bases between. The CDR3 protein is CASSLGRDYGYTF. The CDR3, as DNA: TGTGCCAGCAGCTTGGGCAGGGACTATGGCTACACCTTC.

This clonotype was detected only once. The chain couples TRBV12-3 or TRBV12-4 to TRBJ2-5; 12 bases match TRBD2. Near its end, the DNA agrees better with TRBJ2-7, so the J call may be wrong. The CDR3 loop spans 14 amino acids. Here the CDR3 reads CASSASGRAYEQYF. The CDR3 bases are TGTGCCAGCAGTGCTAGCGGGAGGGCCTACGAGCAGTACTTC.

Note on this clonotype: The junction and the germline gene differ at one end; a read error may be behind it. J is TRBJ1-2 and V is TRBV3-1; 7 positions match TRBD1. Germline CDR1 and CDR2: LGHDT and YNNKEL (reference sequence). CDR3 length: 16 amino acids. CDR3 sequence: CASSQRSGTAPYGYTF. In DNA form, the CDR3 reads TGTGCCAGTAGCCAGAGATCCGGGACAGCTCCCTATGGCTACACCTTC.

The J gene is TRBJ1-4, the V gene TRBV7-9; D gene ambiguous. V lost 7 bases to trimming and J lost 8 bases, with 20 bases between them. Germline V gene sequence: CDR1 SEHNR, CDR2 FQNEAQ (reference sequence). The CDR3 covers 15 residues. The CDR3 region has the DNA TGTGCCAGCAACCCCTGGGAGGGAACGAGGGAAAAACTGTTTTTT. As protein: CASNPWEGTREKLFF.

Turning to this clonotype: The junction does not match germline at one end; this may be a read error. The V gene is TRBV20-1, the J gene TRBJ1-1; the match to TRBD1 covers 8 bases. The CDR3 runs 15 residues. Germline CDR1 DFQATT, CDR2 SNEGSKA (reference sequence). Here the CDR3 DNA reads TGCAGAGCTAATAGATTTCAGGGGGCTGGGACTGAAGCTTTCTTT. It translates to CRANRFQGAGTEAFF.

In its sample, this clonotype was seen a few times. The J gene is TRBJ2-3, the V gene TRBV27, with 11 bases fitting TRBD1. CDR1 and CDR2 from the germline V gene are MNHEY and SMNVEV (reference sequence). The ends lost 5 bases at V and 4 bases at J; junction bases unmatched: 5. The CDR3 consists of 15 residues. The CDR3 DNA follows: TGTGCCAGCAGTCCAGGGACAGGGGGGTCAGATACGCAGTATTTT. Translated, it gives CASSPGTGGSDTQYF.

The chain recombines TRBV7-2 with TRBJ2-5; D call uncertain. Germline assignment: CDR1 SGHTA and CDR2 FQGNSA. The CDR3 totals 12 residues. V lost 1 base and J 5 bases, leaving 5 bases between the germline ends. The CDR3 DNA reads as TGTGCCAGCAGCTTAGAGTGGGAGACCCAGTACTTC. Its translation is CASSLEWETQYF.

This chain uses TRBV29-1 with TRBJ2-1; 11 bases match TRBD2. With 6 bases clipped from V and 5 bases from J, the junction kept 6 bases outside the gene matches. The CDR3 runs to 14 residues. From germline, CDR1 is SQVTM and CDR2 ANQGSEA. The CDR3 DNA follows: TGCAGCGTAGAGGCGGGACTAGCGGACAATGAGCAGTTCTTC. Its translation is CSVEAGLADNEQFF.

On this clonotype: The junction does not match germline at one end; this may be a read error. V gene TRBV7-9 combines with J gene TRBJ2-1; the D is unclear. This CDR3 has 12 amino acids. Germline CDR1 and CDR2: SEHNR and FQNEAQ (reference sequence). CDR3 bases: TGCGCCAGCAGCACCCCTGCCGGTGAGCAGTTCTTC. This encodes CASSTPAGEQFF.